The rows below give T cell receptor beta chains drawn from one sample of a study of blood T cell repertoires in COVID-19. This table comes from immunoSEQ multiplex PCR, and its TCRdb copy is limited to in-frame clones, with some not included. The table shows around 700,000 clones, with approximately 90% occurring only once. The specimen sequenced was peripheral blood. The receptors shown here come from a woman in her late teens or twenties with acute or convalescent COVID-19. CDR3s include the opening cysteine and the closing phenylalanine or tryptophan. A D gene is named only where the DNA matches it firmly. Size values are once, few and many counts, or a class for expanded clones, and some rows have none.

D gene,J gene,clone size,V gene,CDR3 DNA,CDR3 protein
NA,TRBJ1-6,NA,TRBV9,TGTGCCAGCAGCTTCTCAGAGGGGGACCTCCACTTT,CASSFSEGDLHF
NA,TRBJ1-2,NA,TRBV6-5,TGTGCCAGCGCCCCGCGGAGGGCGCGGGGCTATGGCTACACCTTC,CASAPRRARGYGYTF
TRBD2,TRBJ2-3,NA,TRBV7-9,TGTGCCAGCAGCTCCGTAGCGGGGGGGCCGACAGATACGCAGTATTTT,CASSSVAGGPTDTQYF
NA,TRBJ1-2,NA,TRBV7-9,TGTGCCAGCAGCTCAAAACCGGACAGTATCTGGGATGGCTACACCTTC,CASSSKPDSIWDGYTF
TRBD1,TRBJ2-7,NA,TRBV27,TGTGCCAGCAGTTCAAATCACCAGACAGGGAAATTCTACGAGCAGTACTTC,CASSSNHQTGKFYEQYF
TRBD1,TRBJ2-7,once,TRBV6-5,TGTGCCAGCTCCCGGGACAGGGTTAGGTTGGACGAGCAGTACTTC,CASSRDRVRLDEQYF
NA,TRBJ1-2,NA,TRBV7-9,TGTGCCAGCAGTCCTGGAGCTTATGGCTACACCTTC,CASSPGAYGYTF
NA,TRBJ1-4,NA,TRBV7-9,TGTGCCAGCAGCTTATCGAGGGGGACGCCTGAAAAACTGTTTTTT,CASSLSRGTPEKLFF
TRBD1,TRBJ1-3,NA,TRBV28,TGTGCCAGCACCCTGGACAGGGGCCGTGTCACCATATATTTT,CASTLDRGRVTIYF
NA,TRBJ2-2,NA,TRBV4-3,TGCGCCAGCAGCCTCCCCCCCCCGAGGGCAGTCACCGGGGAGCTGTTTTTT,CASSLPPPRAVTGELFF
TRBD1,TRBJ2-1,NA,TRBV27,TGTGCCAGCAGTTTGTGGGACAGATACAATGAGCAGTTCTTC,CASSLWDRYNEQFF
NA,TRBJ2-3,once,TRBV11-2,TGTGCCAGCGGGCAGGAATACACAGATACGCAGTATTTT,CASGQEYTDTQYF
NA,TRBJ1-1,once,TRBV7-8,TGTGCCAGCAGCCCATTCGGACATTCGAACACTGAAGCTTTCTTT,CASSPFGHSNTEAFF
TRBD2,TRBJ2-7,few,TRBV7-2,TGTGCCAGCAGCGGGACTAGCGGGGGACCCTACGAGCAGTACTTC,CASSGTSGGPYEQYF
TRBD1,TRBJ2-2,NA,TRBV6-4,TGTGCCAGCAGTGAGTCGGGACAGGGGAACACCGGGGAGCTGTTTTTT,CASSESGQGNTGELFF
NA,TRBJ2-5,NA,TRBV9,TGTGCCAGCAGCGTAGTAGGCGGGCCCCACTTCAGCGAGACCCAGTACTTC,CASSVVGGPHFSETQYF
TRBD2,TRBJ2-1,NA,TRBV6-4,TGTGCCAGCAGTCCCGTCGGGGGGGCGGGTGAGCAGTTCTTC,CASSPVGGAGEQFF
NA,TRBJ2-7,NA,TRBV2,TGTGCCAGCACACAAAGGGTGCAGGGAGGGGGCGAGCAGTACTTC,CASTQRVQGGGEQYF
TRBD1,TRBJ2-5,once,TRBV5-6,TGTGCCAGCATCCTCCTACAGGGGCCCCAAGAGACCCAGTACTTC,CASILLQGPQETQYF
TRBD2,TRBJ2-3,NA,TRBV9,TGTGCCAGCAGCGTAGTCAGCGGGGCTAAAGATACGCAGTATTTT,CASSVVSGAKDTQYF
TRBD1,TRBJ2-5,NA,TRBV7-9,TGTGCCAGCAGCGACCGGACAGGGGGCAAAGAGACCCAGTACTTC,CASSDRTGGKETQYF
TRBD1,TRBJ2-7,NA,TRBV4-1,TGCGCCAGCAGCCCCTACCTCTCAGGGGGCTCCTACGAGCAGTACTTC,CASSPYLSGGSYEQYF
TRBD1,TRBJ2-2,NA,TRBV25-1,TGTGCCAGCAGTGGACAGGGGGAGACCGGGGAGCTGTTTTTT,CASSGQGETGELFF
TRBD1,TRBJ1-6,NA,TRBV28,TGTGCCAGCAGTTCCTACCCGGACAGGGATAATTCACCCCTCCACTTT,CASSSYPDRDNSPLHF
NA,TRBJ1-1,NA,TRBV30,TGTGCCTGGAGCGAGACAGGCTTGAACACTGAAGCTTTCTTT,CAWSETGLNTEAFF
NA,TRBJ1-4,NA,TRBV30,TGTGCCTGGACCCCAAGGGGGGGGTGGGGTGAAAAACTGTTTTTT,CAWTPRGGWGEKLFF
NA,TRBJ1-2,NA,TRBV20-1,TGCAGTCCCAGGGGCTATGGCTACACCTTC,CSPRGYGYTF
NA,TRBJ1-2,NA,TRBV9,TGTGCCAGCAGCGTAGGATTCGGGGAGCTTCTCTATGGCTACACCTTC,CASSVGFGELLYGYTF
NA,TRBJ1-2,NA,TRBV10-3,TGTGCCATCAGTGAATCGGAAGCGTATGGCTACACCTTC,CAISESEAYGYTF
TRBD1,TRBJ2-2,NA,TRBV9,TGTGCCAGCAGCGCCACAGGGGGATGGACCGGGGAGCTGTTTTTT,CASSATGGWTGELFF
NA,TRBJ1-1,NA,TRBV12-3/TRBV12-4,TGTGCCAGCACCCAGGGGCGCCTCACTGAAGCTTTCTTT,CASTQGRLTEAFF
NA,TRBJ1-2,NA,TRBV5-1,TGCGCCAGCAGCTTGCACTCCGGGGGTAGCGATGGCTACACCTTC,CASSLHSGGSDGYTF
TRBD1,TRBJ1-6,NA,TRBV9,TGTGCCAGCAGCGTGGGACAGGGAGGAAATTCACCCCTCCACTTT,CASSVGQGGNSPLHF
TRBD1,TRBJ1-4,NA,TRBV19,TGTGCCAGTAGCCGAGTGGGACAGCACAATGAAAAACTGTTTTTT,CASSRVGQHNEKLFF
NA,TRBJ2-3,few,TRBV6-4,TGTGCCAGCAGCCCGACAGATAGCACAGATACGCAGTATTTT,CASSPTDSTDTQYF
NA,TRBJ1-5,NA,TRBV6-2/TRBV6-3,TGTGCCAGCAGCCAATTCTACGGGGTCTGGGAAAGCAATCAGCCCCAGCATTTT,CASSQFYGVWESNQPQHF
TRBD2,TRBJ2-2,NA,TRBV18,TGTGCCAGCTCACCGGGACTAGCGGGGGCCGGTGGGGAGCTGTTTTTT,CASSPGLAGAGGELFF
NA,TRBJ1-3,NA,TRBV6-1,TGTGCCAGCAGTGAAGCCCAGTTTGGAAACACCATATATTTT,CASSEAQFGNTIYF
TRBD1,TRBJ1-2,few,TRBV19,TGTGCCAGTAGTACTGGGACAGGGGGCACCAGTTTCTATGGCTACACCTTC,CASSTGTGGTSFYGYTF
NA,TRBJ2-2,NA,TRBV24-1,TGTGCCACCAGTTCGGACATTCCCACCGGGGAGCTGTTTTTT,CATSSDIPTGELFF
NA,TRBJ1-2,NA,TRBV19,TGTGCCAGTACCCCGGGGGGGCCTGCTAACTATGGCTACACCTTC,CASTPGGPANYGYTF
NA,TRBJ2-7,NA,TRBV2,TGTGCCAGCGGGGGGGCGGGGCTCTACGAGCAGTACTTC,CASGGAGLYEQYF
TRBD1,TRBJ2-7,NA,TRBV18,TGTGCCAGCTCACCACTCGACAGGGGGTCGAGGGAGCAGTACTTC,CASSPLDRGSREQYF